One and the same sample provided the 22 T cell receptor beta chains below, sequenced in a study of blood T cell repertoires in COVID-19. This table comes from immunoSEQ multiplex PCR, and its TCRdb copy is limited to in-frame clones, with some not included. There are 130,000 to 150,000 clones in the sample; approximately 84% occur only once, and 1.9% lies in the top ten. The sample comprised peripheral blood. The source is a woman aged 55-70 years with acute or convalescent COVID-19.

The chain recombines TRBV7-9 with TRBJ2-5; 8 bases are a match to TRBD1. Germline loops: CDR1 SEHNR, CDR2 FQNEAQ (reference sequence). This CDR3 contains 17 residues. The junction had 10 bases not matched to a gene; V was cut back by 1 base and J by 3 bases. In DNA form, the CDR3 reads TGTGCCAGCAGCTTAGATTCAAGGACAGGGTTGAAAGAGACCCAGTACTTC. Residues: CASSLDSRTGLKETQYF.

DNA for the CDR3: TGCAGCTCCACAGGGAACACTGAAGCTTTCTTT. Translation: CSSTGNTEAFF. The chain couples TRBV29-1 to TRBJ1-1; TRBD1 is a possible D gene (5 bases). CDR3 length: 11 amino acids. With 8 bases removed from V and 1 base from J, the gap between germline ends came to 8 bases. Germline CDR1 is SQVTM and CDR2 is ANQGSEA.

The chain has TRBV28 and TRBJ1-5; tentative D call: TRBD1 (5 bases). The V gene's germline CDR1 is MDHEN and CDR2 SYDVKM. Between the trimmed V and J ends, which lost 1 base and 2 bases, there was a span of 9 bases. The CDR3 sequence is 15 residues long. The CDR3 nucleotides are TGTGCCAGCAGTTTATACAGGTTTGGCAATCAGCCCCAGCATTTT. Translated, it gives CASSLYRFGNQPQHF.

This chain connects TRBV7-9 to TRBJ2-5; perhaps TRBD2 as D (5 bases). CDR3 length equals 13 residues. Deletions cut 7 bases from V and 13 bases from J, with 22 bases between. Germline V gene sequence: CDR1 SEHNR, CDR2 FQNEAQ (reference sequence). The CDR3: CASTPKFPFEGYF. The DNA of the CDR3 is TGTGCCAGCACCCCTAAATTCCCATTCGAGGGGTACTTC.

The chain has TRBV5-1 and TRBJ2-1, with 7 bases fitting TRBD2. The germline V gene has CDR1 SGHRS and CDR2 YFSETQ. The CDR3 sequence is 15 residues long. V shed 4 bases, J shed 5 bases, and the junction held 9 bases outside the gene matches. This CDR3 reads CASSMREPPNNEQFF. The DNA for the CDR3 is TGCGCCAGCAGCATGCGGGAGCCCCCTAACAATGAGCAGTTCTTC.

The rearrangement links TRBV20-1 to TRBJ2-1, with D hard to call. V shed 3 bases and J shed 0 bases, with 6 bases lying between them. The CDR3 has 13 amino acids. Germline values: CDR1 DFQATT, CDR2 SNEGSKA (reference sequence). DNA of the CDR3: TGCAGTGCTAGTCTTAGCTCCTACAATGAGCAGTTCTTC. As protein: CSASLSSYNEQFF.

V is TRBV11-2 and J is TRBJ2-5; D perhaps matches TRBD2 (5 bases). V dropped 5 bases and J dropped 5 bases, with 9 bases sitting between them. Germline loops: CDR1 SGHAT, CDR2 FQNNGV. The CDR3 is made up of 12 amino acids. CDR3 sequence: CASSRSGETQYF. The CDR3 DNA sequence: TGTGCCAGCAGCCGGAGCGGTGAGACCCAGTACTTC. Supplemented by reference TRBV11-2 and TRBJ2-5, the full variable domain reads EAGVAQSPRYKIIEKRQSVAFWCNPISGHATLYWYQQILGQGPKLLIQFQNNGVVDDSQLPKDRFSAERLKGVDSTLKIQPAKLEDSAVYLCASSRSGETQYFGPGTRLLVL.

The chain links TRBV11-2 to TRBJ2-7; weak D call: TRBD1 (5 bases). V gave up 5 bases and J gave up 3 bases, with 20 bases separating them. The length of the CDR3 is 16 residues. The germline gives CDR1 SGHAT, CDR2 FQNNGV. CDR3 DNA: TGTGCCAGCAGCGCCCAGGTAAGGGGCCACATCTACGAGCAGTACTTC. This encodes CASSAQVRGHIYEQYF. Full variable domain (remainder filled in from reference TRBV11-2 and TRBJ2-7): EAGVAQSPRYKIIEKRQSVAFWCNPISGHATLYWYQQILGQGPKLLIQFQNNGVVDDSQLPKDRFSAERLKGVDSTLKIQPAKLEDSAVYLCASSAQVRGHIYEQYFGPGTRLTVT.

This chain connects TRBV11-3 to TRBJ2-7, with a tentative D call TRBD1 (5 bases). This CDR3 is built from 13 residues. The germline V gene encodes CDR1 SGHNT and CDR2 YENEEA. V lost 4 bases and J 3 bases, leaving 10 bases between the germline ends. The DNA for the CDR3 is TGTGCCAGCAGCTGGCCAGACAGCTACGAGCAGTACTTC. Encoded protein: CASSWPDSYEQYF.

Comment on this clone: Other DNA sequences in this sample translate to the same CDR3. This chain joins TRBV6-2 or TRBV6-3 and TRBJ1-2; D is unresolved. Trimming took 0 bases from V and 2 from J, leaving 7 bases between them. CDR1 and CDR2 (germline): MNHEY, SVGEGT. CDR3 length: 14 residues. CDR3 sequence (DNA): TGTGCCAGCAGTTACTCGGGCCGAAACTATGGCTACACCTTC. It specifies CASSYSGRNYGYTF.

The V call is TRBV27, the J call TRBJ1-5; possibly TRBD1 for D (6 bases). CDR3 length: 15 residues. CDR1 and CDR2 from the germline V gene are MNHEY and SMNVEV (reference sequence). The ends were cut back, 6 bases at V and 3 bases at J, with 15 bases in the middle. CDR3: CASRPGTLNNQPQHF. Written as DNA, the CDR3 is TGTGCCAGCAGACCCGGGACACTCAACAATCAGCCCCAGCATTTT.

This chain connects TRBV5-6 to TRBJ2-7; 8 nucleotides match TRBD1. This CDR3 has 15 residues. The germline CDR1 and CDR2 sequences are SGHDT and YYEEEE. The trim removed 2 bases at V and 6 bases at J, leaving 10 bases unmatched. This CDR3 reads CASSFFGRGPREQYF. CDR3 DNA: TGTGCCAGCAGCTTTTTCGGCAGGGGGCCCCGCGAGCAGTACTTC.

This clone was seen more than once but under ten times. The chain uses TRBV30 and TRBJ1-5; tentatively, D is TRBD1 (5 bases). The CDR3 has 15 residues. Germline values: CDR1 GTSNPN, CDR2 SVGIG (reference sequence). V was shortened by 3 bases and J by 2 bases, with 14 bases between the two germline ends. The CDR3: CAWSSLRVGNQPQHF. In DNA form, the CDR3 reads TGTGCCTGGAGCTCTCTCAGGGTGGGCAATCAGCCCCAGCATTTT.

The rearrangement uses TRBV6-6 and TRBJ2-7; tentative D call: TRBD2 (6 bases). V lost 2 bases to trimming and J lost 0 bases, with 11 bases between them. Germline V CDR1 and CDR2: MNHNY, SVGAGI (reference sequence). The CDR3 covers 15 residues. CDR3 amino acids: CASSYGGFSSYEQYF. DNA for the CDR3: TGTGCCAGCAGTTACGGGGGGTTTAGCTCCTACGAGCAGTACTTC.

This chain uses TRBV2 with TRBJ1-2, with a weak D call TRBD1 (5 bases). The V end lost 3 bases, the J end lost 8 bases, and 10 bases lay between the germline ends. The CDR3 contains 12 residues. CDR1 SNHLY and CDR2 FYNNEI come from the germline V gene. The CDR3, as DNA: TGTGCCAGCAGTGACAGGGCGTGGGGCTACACCTTC. As protein: CASSDRAWGYTF. The complete variable domain, with remaining parts taken from reference TRBV2 and TRBJ1-2, reads EPEVTQTPSHQVTQMGQEVILRCVPISNHLYFYWYRQILGQKVEFLVSFYNNEISEKSEIFDDQFSVERPDGSNFTLKIRSTKLEDSAMYFCASSDRAWGYTFGSGTRLTVV.

V and J are TRBV9 and TRBJ1-2, with D tentatively TRBD1 (5 bases). There are 14 residues in the CDR3. Germline-derived CDR1 and CDR2 are SGDLS and YYNGEE. Trimming stripped 0 bases from V and 11 bases from J, with 17 bases between. CDR3 loop: CASSVGSGHGSYTF. The CDR3, as DNA: TGTGCCAGCAGCGTAGGTTCCGGACACGGATCGTACACCTTC.

The J gene is TRBJ2-7, the V gene TRBV19, with D possibly being TRBD2 (6 bases). CDR1 and CDR2 from the germline V gene are LNHDA and SQIVND (reference sequence). This CDR3 comprises 16 residues. Between the trimmed V and J ends, which lost 2 bases and 4 bases, there was a span of 18 bases. In DNA, the CDR3 is TGTGCCAGTAGTATAACTTCCCGGGGGTCGAGATACGAGCAGTACTTC. This translates into CASSITSRGSRYEQYF.

The CDR3: CASSRGLAGTYEQYF. The CDR3 region has the DNA TGTGCCAGCAGCCGCGGACTAGCGGGTACCTACGAGCAGTACTTC. V and J are TRBV4-2 and TRBJ2-7, with TRBD2 matching 11 bases. Germline CDR1 LGHNA, CDR2 YNFKEQ. Unmatched junction bases numbered 4, after V lost 4 bases and J lost 2 bases. The CDR3 loop spans 15 amino acids.

This rearrangement joins TRBV10-3 to TRBJ2-5; 11 nucleotides line up with TRBD1. The CDR3 covers 15 residues. After removal of 6 bases from V and 5 bases from J, the junction contained 8 bases not matched to a gene. Per the germline V gene, CDR1 is ENHRY and CDR2 is SYGVKD. The CDR3 DNA reads TGTGCCATCAGACCGGGACAGGGGGTTGAGGAGACCCAGTACTTC. Amino acid sequence: CAIRPGQGVEETQYF.

The chain has TRBV7-9 and TRBJ2-5; D may be TRBD2 (6 bases). This CDR3 contains 14 residues. The V and J ends lost 1 base and 5 bases respectively, with 11 bases between them. The germline V gene has CDR1 SEHNR and CDR2 FQNEAQ (reference sequence). The CDR3 DNA sequence: TGTGCCAGCAGCTTAGAAACTAGCTGGGAGACCCAGTACTTC. This sequence encodes CASSLETSWETQYF.

This clone has just a few counts. This rearrangement joins TRBV6-1 to TRBJ2-7; 9 bases match TRBD2. This CDR3 spans 16 amino acids. J was trimmed by 4 bases and V by 3 bases; bases with no gene match: 10. Germline V lookup: CDR1 MNHNS, CDR2 SASEGT. The CDR3 protein is CASSEARSGSMYEQYF. CDR3 nucleotide sequence: TGTGCCAGCAGTGAGGCCCGTAGCGGGAGTATGTACGAGCAGTACTTC.

This clone was seen a single time. This rearrangement joins TRBV10-1 to TRBJ1-1; D possibly corresponds to TRBD1 (6 bases). Trimming cost V 1 base and J 6 bases, with 18 bases left between them. CDR3 size: 16 residues. The V gene's germline CDR1 is WNHNN and CDR2 SYGVQD (reference sequence). This CDR3 reads CASSEWRGGTYSEAFF. CDR3 DNA: TGCGCCAGCAGTGAGTGGAGAGGGGGAACTTACTCTGAAGCTTTCTTT.